Only one count was recorded for the clone carrying this T cell receptor (beta chain). The antigen remains unidentified. V trimming: 5 bases; J trimming: 3 bases; junction bases outside the gene matches: 5. The germline gives CDR1 SEHNR, CDR2 FQNEAQ (reference sequence). This CDR3 has 14 residues. Sequencing was performed with immunoSEQ multiplex PCR; in TCRdb, only in-frame clones are kept and a portion is missing. The sample lists 90,000 to 130,000 clones; roughly 87% were seen once. The record originates from a study of T cell responses to AZD1222 COVID-19 vaccine. General study results and limits: A mostly white British donor set with more females was recruited, and clonal diversity was possibly underestimated. Vaccine-associated CD4 TCRs ranged over spike, dominating at 160-218 and 743-854. Repertoire collection took place solely once the T cell response had peaked. Two AZD1222 doses significantly raised spike-specific TCR breadth and depth over controls.

This specimen consisted of peripheral blood, obtained on day 0 of MenACWY control vaccination. The receptor was isolated from an adult in good health. J is TRBJ2-7 and V is TRBV7-9, with 9 nucleotides matching TRBD1. The CDR3 here is CASSRSGQGYEQYF. CDR3 nucleotides: TGTGCCAGCAGCCGCTCGGGACAGGGCTACGAGCAGTACTTC.